Listed here are 13 T cell receptor delta chains from one sample, sequenced in a study of gamma-delta T cells after stem cell transplantation. TCRdb reprocessed the RT-PCR reads through CATT. The top ten clones hold 35% to 45% of a sample with over a thousand delta-chain clones, approximately 1.5% of them seen once. Sequences were obtained from gamma-delta T cells. These receptors came from a human donor. It is not recorded whose cells these are; they may come from a transplant donor.

A note on this clone: A single base is all that separates this from a far larger clone, so a read error is likely. V and J are TRDV1 and TRDJ1; TRDD3 agrees at 9 bases. The CDR3 loop spans 14 amino acids. V trimming: 9 bases; J trimming: 3 bases; junction bases outside the gene matches: 8. From germline, CDR1 is TSWWSYY and CDR2 QGS. The CDR3 DNA reads TGTGCTCTATTTTGGGGGATAGGCGCCGATAAACTCATCTTT. As protein: CALFWGIGADKLIF.

Regarding this clone: TCRdb's entry gives the protein of a much larger clone, which mismatches this DNA's translation at residue 11, likely from a read error; the protein reported here is translated from the DNA. This chain uses TRDV2 with TRDJ3, with 9 bases matching TRDD3. Germline V lookup: CDR1 GEAIGNYY, CDR2 EKD. V was pared by 3 bases and J by 2 bases, with 10 bases of the junction left unmatched. The CDR3 is made up of 19 amino acids. Here the CDR3 reads CACDRVLGDAPWDTRQMFF. The DNA of the CDR3 is TGTGCCTGTGACCGCGTACTGGGGGACGCCCCCTGGGACACCCGACAGATGTTTTTC.

Points on this clone: This could be a read error, since a much larger clone is one nucleotide away. This sequence joins TRDV1 and TRDJ1; 8 bases are a match to TRDD2. CDR1 and CDR2 from the germline V gene are TSWWSYY and QGS. With V trimmed by 5 bases and J by 8 bases, 37 bases remained unmatched. The CDR3 is 23 residues long. The CDR3 reads CALGTTFLYLGPYIPHHPGKLIF. The CDR3 DNA reads TGTGCTCTTGGGACGACCTTCCTATATCTTGGGCCTTATATCCCCCACCACCCGGGGAAACTCATCTTT.

Turning to this clone: A far larger clone is one nucleotide away, so this likely arose from a read error. Other DNA sequences in this sample translate to the same CDR3. The CDR3 region is CALGELGLLIPTYWGIREEHTDKLIF. For the CDR3, the DNA is TGTGCCCTTGGGGAACTAGGACTCCTTATCCCCACGTACTGGGGGATACGCGAGGAGCACACCGATAAACTCATCTTT. The V call is TRDV1, the J call TRDJ1; the match to TRDD3 covers 13 bases. The CDR3 covers 26 residues. Germline V lookup: CDR1 TSWWSYY, CDR2 QGS.

This clone is medium-sized by share. A far larger clone differs by one base, so this is likely a read error. This sample includes further DNA sequences coding for the same CDR3. V gene TRDV1 combines with J gene TRDJ1; 9 bases fit TRDD3. The germline gives CDR1 TSWWSYY, CDR2 QGS. The junction had 28 bases not matched to a gene; V was cut back by 2 bases and J by 0 bases. The CDR3 sequence is 24 residues long. CDR3 coding DNA: TGTGCTCTTGGGGAAAGGCGCTCCTCACGGTCCTTCCTTACTGGGGGAAAGTACACCGATAAACTCATCTTT. As protein: CALGERRSSRSFLTGGKYTDKLIF.

This clone was detected a few times. The likely explanation is a read error, given a far larger clone one base away. V gene TRDV2 combines with J gene TRDJ1; D assignment may be TRDD2 or TRDD3 (9 bases each). The CDR3 covers 25 residues. Germline CDR1 GEAIGNYY, CDR2 EKD. The V end lost 3 bases, the J end lost 0 bases, and 43 bases lay between the germline ends. The CDR3 bases are TGTGCCTGTGACCCACGGCCTTCCTACACCCGAGGGGTGGGGGATAACGAGGTGTACACCGATAAACTCATCTTT. Protein sequence: CACDPRPSYTRGVGDNEVYTDKLIF.

This clone has more than one count but fewer than ten. This DNA translates differently at residue 4 from the TCRdb protein, which is that of a much larger clone; a read error is likely, and the protein shown is the DNA's own translation. This chain links TRDV2 with TRDJ1, with D perhaps matching TRDD3 (6 bases). Germline CDR1 reads GEAIGNYY; CDR2 reads EKD. This CDR3 is built from 19 residues. Between the trimmed V and J ends, which lost 3 bases and 2 bases, there was a span of 27 bases. Written as DNA, the CDR3 is TGTGCCTGTGACGCCCTACGAAGCGGGGGACCCTCGATAACCGATAAACTCATCTTT. Translating gives CACDALRSGGPSITDKLIF.

This clone was seen a handful of times. A far larger clone lies a single base away; this is likely a read error. CDR3 sequence: CALGELGLLIPTYWRIREEHTDKLIF. The DNA for the CDR3 is TGTGCTCTTGGGGAACTAGGACTCCTTATCCCCACGTACTGGAGGATACGCGAGGAGCACACCGATAAACTCATCTTT. The chain couples TRDV1 to TRDJ1, with 7 bases lining up with TRDD3. The CDR3 extends over 26 amino acids. Losses at the gene ends were 0 bases for V and 0 bases for J; bases not matched to a gene: 34. CDR1 and CDR2 (germline): TSWWSYY, QGS.

Remarks on this clone: A far larger clone is one nucleotide away, so this likely arose from a read error. It is unclear where the CDR3 begins or ends on the DNA, so no DNA is shown, and the CDR3 is as TCRdb lists it. This chain uses TRDV1 with TRDJ1; TRDD3, the D gene given by the table, was not confirmed from the DNA. The CDR3 is made up of 16 amino acids, end residues included. Per germline, CDR1 TSWWSYY and CDR2 QGS. The CDR3 protein is CALGVYGCTGGWKLIF.

There are a few counts of this clone. The chain recombines TRDV2 with TRDJ3; 8 positions match TRDD3. CDR1 and CDR2 (germline): GEAIGNYY, EKD. The CDR3 covers 17 residues. V lost 3 bases, J lost 0 bases, and 3 bases stayed unmatched. The CDR3 reads CACDPTGGSWDTRQMFF. The CDR3, as DNA: TGTGCCTGTGACCCTACTGGGGGCTCCTGGGACACCCGACAGATGTTTTTC.

This clone has just a few counts. This DNA's translation differs at residue 9 from TCRdb's protein, which comes from a much larger clone; a read error is likely, and the protein shown is translated from the DNA. This chain links TRDV2 with TRDJ3; the match to TRDD3 covers 7 bases. With V trimmed by 0 bases and J by 2 bases, 3 bases remained unmatched. The germline CDR1 and CDR2 sequences are GEAIGNYY and EKD. This CDR3 region has 17 residues. The CDR3, as DNA: TGTGCCTGTGACACCGTGGGGGAGGCCTGGGACACCCGACAGATGTTTTTC. This translates into CACDTVGEAWDTRQMFF.

As concerns this clone: TCRdb attributes to this sequence the protein of a much larger clone, which differs from the DNA translation at residue 5; a read error is likely, and the protein displayed is translated from the DNA. J is TRDJ1 and V is TRDV1; TRDD3 matches at 7 bases. After removal of 4 bases from V and 0 bases from J, the junction contained 26 bases not matched to a gene. The CDR3 runs to 22 residues. Germline V gene data show CDR1 as TSWWSYY and CDR2 as QGS. CDR3: CALGGLRLPKYWGSLYTDKLIF. The DNA for the CDR3 is TGTGCTCTTGGGGGCCTTCGCCTGCCCAAGTACTGGGGATCCTTGTACACCGATAAACTCATCTTT.

By frequency in the sample, this clone is large. At the DNA level, this CDR3 is encoded by other sequences in the same sample as well. The chain links TRDV2 to TRDJ1; a weak D match, TRDD3 (6 bases). Trimming took off 4 bases at V and 2 bases at J, with 28 bases between the two ends. This CDR3 contains 19 residues. Germline loops: CDR1 GEAIGNYY, CDR2 EKD. CDR3 DNA sequence: TGTGCCTGTGAAGCCCTACGAAGCGGGGGACCCTCGATAACCGATAAACTCATCTTT. Its protein is CACEALRSGGPSITDKLIF.